Described below is a single T cell receptor beta chain sequence and its context. The data belong to a study of cytomegalovirus exposure and HLA in healthy donors. Repertoires were generated with immunoSEQ multiplex PCR, while TCRdb's copy carries only in-frame clones and drops some. The data contain more than 150,000 clones, roughly 80% of them seen just once; the ten biggest clones take up roughly 6.5%. Sample: PBMCs. The sequence was obtained from a man in his late teens or twenties in good health and CMV-seropositive.

The CDR3 region is CASRGRGLEQYF. The CDR3 DNA reads as TGTGCCAGCAGGGGCAGGGGGCTTGAGCAGTACTTC. The chain links TRBV7-2 to TRBJ2-7; 8 nucleotides match TRBD1. This CDR3 has 12 amino acids. From germline, CDR1 is SGHTA and CDR2 FQGNSA. V lost 6 bases to trimming and J lost 7 bases; unmatched junction nucleotides: 5.